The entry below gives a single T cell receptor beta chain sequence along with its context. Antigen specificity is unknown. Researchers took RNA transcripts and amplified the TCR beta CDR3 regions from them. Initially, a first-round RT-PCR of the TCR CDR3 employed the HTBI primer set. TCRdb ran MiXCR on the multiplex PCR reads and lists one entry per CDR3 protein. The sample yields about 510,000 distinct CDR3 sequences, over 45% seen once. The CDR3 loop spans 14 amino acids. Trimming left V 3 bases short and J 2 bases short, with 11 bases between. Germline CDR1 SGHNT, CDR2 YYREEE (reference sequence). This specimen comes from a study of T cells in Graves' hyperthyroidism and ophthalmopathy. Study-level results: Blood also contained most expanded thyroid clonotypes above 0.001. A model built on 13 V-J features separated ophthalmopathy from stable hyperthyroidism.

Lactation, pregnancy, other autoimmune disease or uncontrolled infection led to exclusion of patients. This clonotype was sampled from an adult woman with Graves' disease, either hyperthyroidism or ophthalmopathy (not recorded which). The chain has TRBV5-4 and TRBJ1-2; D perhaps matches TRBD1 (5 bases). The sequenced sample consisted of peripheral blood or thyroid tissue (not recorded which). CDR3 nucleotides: TGTGCCAGCAGCTCGGGGGGAGTGAACTATGGCTACACCTTC. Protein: CASSSGGVNYGYTF.